This T cell receptor beta chain was identified in a study of blood T cell repertoires in COVID-19 (dated by TCRdb to about 2020). In terms of the full investigation: Collaborator samples came from the United States, Italy and Spain and covered acute and convalescent phases of COVID-19. HLA class I and class II types, where available, came from metadata supplied by the sample provider rather than from assay-based typing. The samples were drawn from the first 160 participants of the ongoing ImmuneRACE study and from 950 to 1,500 subjects provided by 6 global collaborators. The dataset comprised deeply sampled blood TCRbeta repertoires from subjects exposed to, actively infected with, or recovered from COVID-19. The material from the prospective study consisted of cDNA or gDNA derived from T cells, B-cell-depleted T cells, or PBMCs. Nearly every sample came with metadata listing a de-identified subject ID, COVID-19 status, age in years and sex. A freely available public database, intended as a resource for researchers studying the immune response to SARS-CoV-2, is where the repertoires were released. Study-level results and caveats: How much clinical and demographic metadata was included differed by source and by participant, and the metadata was provided uncurated.

On this clone: The antigen it recognizes is unknown. There are no base qualities to consult, and no much larger clone falls within one base.

CDR1 and CDR2 are drawn from the germline V gene: SGHRS, YFSETQ. Taken from cysteine to phenylalanine, the CDR3 has 15 residues. The CDR3 DNA has 45 bases and is translated from base 1. V is reduced by 0 bases and J by 2 bases, leaving a spacing of 6 bases between them. In Seattle, one collaborating source enrolled patients while the infection was active and tracked those patients longitudinally over the course of disease. Collaborating institutions collected whole blood in K2EDTA tubes following their own protocols. Collaborator samples were shipped for TCRbeta analysis as frozen whole blood, isolated PBMCs, or DNA extracted from either sample type. TCRbeta CDR3 regions were amplified from genomic DNA by means of the immunoSEQ Assay, a bias-controlled multiplex PCR. Per the original workflow: The number of nucleated cells in each sample was estimated from the amplification of reference gene primers within the assay. Sequence reads were collapsed and filtered to measure the absolute abundance of every unique TCRbeta CDR3 rearrangement. For each sample, productive Simpson clonality was calculated as the square root of Simpson's diversity index across productive rearrangements. What TCRdb holds here is the immuneACCESS table cut down to in-frame rearrangements. Part of the clones is not present; checked against another copy, under half of the missing clones reflect an unresolved V gene, and the others are unexplained. V and J calls and clone size are as listed in that table; D and trimming were resolved from the DNA. The sample profile shows approximately 280,000 clones; around 85% of them were found once. Clones ranked in the top ten supply roughly 1.5% of the sample.

The TCR originated in a human donor with COVID-19, enrolled during active disease. The donor label of this sample is uncertain. The chain uses TRBV5-1 and TRBJ2-6, and possibly TRBD1, on 5 matching bases. The source material was peripheral blood. This receptor carries the CDR3 CASSLAGTGANVLTF. The DNA sequence follows: TGCGCCAGCAGCTTGGCAGGGACTGGGGCCAACGTCCTGACTTTC.